This T cell receptor (beta chain) was profiled in a study of shared clonotypes between healthy human individuals. The CDR3 has 13 residues. Germline V gives CDR1 MNHEY, CDR2 SVGAGI. Trimming shortened V by 7 bases and J by 2 bases, and 12 bases separated the two germline ends. CD45RO-negative CD8 cells positively selected for CCR7 made up the naive population, which excluded terminally differentiated effector memory CD45RA+ cells. Assay used: immunoSEQ multiplex PCR; TCRdb lists only in-frame clones, some missing. The table includes about 2 million clones, about 95% detected once. The chain has TRBV6-5 and TRBJ2-7; D possibly corresponds to TRBD1 (6 bases). The source is a man aged 18-30 years in good health. The sample was naive CD8+ T cells sorted from blood. CDR3 nucleotides: TGTGCCAGCACCGAGGACAGTGCCTACGAGCAGTACTTC. This codes for CASTEDSAYEQYF.